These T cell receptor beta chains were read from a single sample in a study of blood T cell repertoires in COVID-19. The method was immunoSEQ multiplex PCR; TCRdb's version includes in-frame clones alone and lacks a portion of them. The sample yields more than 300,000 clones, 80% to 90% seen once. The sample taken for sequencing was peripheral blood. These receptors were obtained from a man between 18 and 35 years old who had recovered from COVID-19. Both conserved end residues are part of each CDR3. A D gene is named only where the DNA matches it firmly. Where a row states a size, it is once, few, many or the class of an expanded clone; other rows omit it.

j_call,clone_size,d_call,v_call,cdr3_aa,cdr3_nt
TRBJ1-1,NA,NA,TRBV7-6,CASSVPGAFDEAFF,TGTGCCAGCAGTGTTCCAGGGGCCTTCGATGAAGCTTTCTTT
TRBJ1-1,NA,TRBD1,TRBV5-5,CASSYRDRNTEAFF,TGTGCCAGCAGCTACCGGGACAGGAACACTGAAGCTTTCTTT
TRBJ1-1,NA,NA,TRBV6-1,CASSEADWSGVRTEAFF,TGTGCCAGCAGTGAAGCGGATTGGAGCGGGGTACGTACTGAAGCTTTCTTT
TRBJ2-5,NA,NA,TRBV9,CASSVGLGLEETQYF,TGTGCCAGCAGCGTAGGACTAGGGTTAGAGGAGACCCAGTACTTC
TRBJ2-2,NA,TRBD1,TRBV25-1,CASSVTGTANTGELFF,TGTGCCAGCAGTGTTACCGGGACAGCGAACACCGGGGAGCTGTTTTTT
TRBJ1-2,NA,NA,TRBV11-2,CASSSQGIYGYTF,TGTGCCAGCAGCTCGCAGGGGATCTATGGCTACACCTTC
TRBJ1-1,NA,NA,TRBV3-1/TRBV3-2,CASREGQNTEAFF,TGTGCCAGCAGGGAGGGGCAGAACACTGAAGCTTTCTTT
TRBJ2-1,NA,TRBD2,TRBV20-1,CSASSGGDEQFF,TGCAGTGCTAGTAGCGGGGGGGATGAGCAGTTCTTC
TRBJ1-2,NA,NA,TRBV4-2,CASSLRQAANYGYTF,TGTGCCAGCAGCCTGAGACAGGCCGCAAACTATGGCTACACCTTC
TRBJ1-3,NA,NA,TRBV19,CASSMGRLSGNTIYF,TGTGCCAGTAGTATGGGTAGACTCTCTGGAAACACCATATATTTT
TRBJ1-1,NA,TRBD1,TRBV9,CASSTLDRVTEAFF,TGTGCCAGCAGCACCCTGGACAGGGTCACTGAAGCTTTCTTT
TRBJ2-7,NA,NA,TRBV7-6,CASSLAPYEQYF,TGTGCCAGCAGCTTAGCCCCGTACGAGCAGTACTTC
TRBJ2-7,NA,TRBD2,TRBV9,CASSPGLGAYEQYF,TGTGCCAGCAGCCCTGGACTAGGGGCCTACGAGCAGTACTTC
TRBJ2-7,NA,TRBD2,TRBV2,CASRGQTSGSSYEQYF,TGTGCCAGCAGGGGCCAGACTAGCGGGAGCTCCTACGAGCAGTACTTC
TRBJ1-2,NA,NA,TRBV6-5,CASSYSQESADGYTF,TGTGCCAGCAGTTACTCGCAAGAATCTGCGGATGGCTACACCTTC
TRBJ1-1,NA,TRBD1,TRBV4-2,CASSQDGQGNTEAFF,TGTGCCAGCAGCCAGGATGGACAGGGAAACACTGAAGCTTTCTTT
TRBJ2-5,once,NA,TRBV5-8,CASSLIRETQYF,TGTGCCAGCAGCTTGATCCGAGAGACCCAGTACTTC
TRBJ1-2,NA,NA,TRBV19,CASSPGAGLNYGYTF,TGTGCCAGTAGCCCCGGAGCAGGGCTTAACTATGGCTACACCTTC
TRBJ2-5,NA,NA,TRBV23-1,CASSQDSRAQYF,TGCGCCAGCAGTCAAGATTCGAGGGCCCAGTACTTC
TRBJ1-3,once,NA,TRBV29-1,CSARQSSGNTIYF,TGCAGCGCCCGACAGTCCTCTGGAAACACCATATATTTT
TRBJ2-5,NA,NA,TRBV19,CASSDSWETQYF,TGTGCCAGTAGTGATAGTTGGGAGACCCAGTACTTC
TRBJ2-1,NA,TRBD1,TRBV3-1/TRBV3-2,CASSQDPGQAVLYNEQFF,TGTGCCAGCAGCCAAGACCCAGGACAGGCCGTCCTCTACAATGAGCAGTTCTTC
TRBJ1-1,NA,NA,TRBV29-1,CSVREQSNTEAFF,TGCAGCGTGAGGGAACAGAGTAACACTGAAGCTTTCTTT
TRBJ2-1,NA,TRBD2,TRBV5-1,CASSPGLAGSVSYNEQFF,TGCGCCAGCAGCCCGGGACTAGCGGGGAGTGTCTCCTACAATGAGCAGTTCTTC
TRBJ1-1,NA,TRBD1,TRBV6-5,CASSRTGDVTEAFF,TGTGCCAGCAGTCGGACAGGGGACGTCACTGAAGCTTTCTTT